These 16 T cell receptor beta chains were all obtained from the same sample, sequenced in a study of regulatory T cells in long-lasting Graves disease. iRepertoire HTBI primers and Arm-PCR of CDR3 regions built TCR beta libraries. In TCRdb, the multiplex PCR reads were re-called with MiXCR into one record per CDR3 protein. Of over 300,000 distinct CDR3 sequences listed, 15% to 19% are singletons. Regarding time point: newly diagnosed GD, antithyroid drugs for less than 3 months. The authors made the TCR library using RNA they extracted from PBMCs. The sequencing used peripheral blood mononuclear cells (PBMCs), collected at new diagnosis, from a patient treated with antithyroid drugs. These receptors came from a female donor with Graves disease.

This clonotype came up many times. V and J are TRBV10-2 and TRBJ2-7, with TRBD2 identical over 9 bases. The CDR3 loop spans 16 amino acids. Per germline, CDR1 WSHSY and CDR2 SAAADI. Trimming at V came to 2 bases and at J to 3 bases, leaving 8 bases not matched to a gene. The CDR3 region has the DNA TGCGCCAGCAGTGAGGGGGAGGGACTAGCCCACTACGAGCAGTACTTC. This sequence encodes CASSEGEGLAHYEQYF.

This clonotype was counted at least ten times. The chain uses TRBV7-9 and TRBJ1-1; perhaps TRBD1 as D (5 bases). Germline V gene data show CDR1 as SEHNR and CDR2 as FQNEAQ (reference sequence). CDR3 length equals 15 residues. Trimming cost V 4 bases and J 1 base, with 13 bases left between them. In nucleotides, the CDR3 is TGTGCCAGCAGCTCCCCGACAGATAAGAACACTGAAGCTTTCTTT. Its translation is CASSSPTDKNTEAFF. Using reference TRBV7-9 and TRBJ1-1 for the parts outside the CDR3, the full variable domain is DTGVSQNPRHKITKRGQNVTFRCDPISEHNRLYWYRQTLGQGPEFLTYFQNEAQLEKSRLLSDRFSAERPKGSFSTLEIQRTEQGDSAMYLCASSSPTDKNTEAFFGQGTRLTVV.

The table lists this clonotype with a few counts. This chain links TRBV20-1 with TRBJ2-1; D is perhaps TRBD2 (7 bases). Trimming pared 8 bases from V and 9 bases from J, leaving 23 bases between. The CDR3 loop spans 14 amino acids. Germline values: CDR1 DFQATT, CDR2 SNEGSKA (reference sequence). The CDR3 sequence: CSTTVAGAGGEQFF. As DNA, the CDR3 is TGCAGTACTACCGTCGCGGGGGCCGGGGGTGAGCAGTTCTTC.

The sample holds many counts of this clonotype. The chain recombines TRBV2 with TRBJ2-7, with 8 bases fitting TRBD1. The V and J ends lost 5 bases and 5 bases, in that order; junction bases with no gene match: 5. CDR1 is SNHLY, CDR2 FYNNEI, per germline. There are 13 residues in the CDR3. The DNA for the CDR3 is TGTGCCAGCAGTTTTCGGACAGGGAACGAGCAGTACTTC. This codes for CASSFRTGNEQYF.

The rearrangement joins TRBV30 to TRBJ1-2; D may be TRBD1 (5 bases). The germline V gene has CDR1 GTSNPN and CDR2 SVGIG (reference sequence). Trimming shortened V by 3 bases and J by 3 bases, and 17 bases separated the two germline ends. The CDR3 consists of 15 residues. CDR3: CAWSLLGVGDYGYTF. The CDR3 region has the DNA TGTGCCTGGAGCCTCCTTGGGGTAGGGGACTATGGCTACACCTTC.

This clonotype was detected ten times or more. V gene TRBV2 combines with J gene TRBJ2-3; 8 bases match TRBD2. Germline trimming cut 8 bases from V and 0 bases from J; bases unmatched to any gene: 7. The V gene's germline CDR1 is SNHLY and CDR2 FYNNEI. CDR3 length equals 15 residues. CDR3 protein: CASAISGTSTDTQYF. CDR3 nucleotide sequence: TGTGCCAGCGCAATTAGCGGGACGAGCACAGATACGCAGTATTTT.

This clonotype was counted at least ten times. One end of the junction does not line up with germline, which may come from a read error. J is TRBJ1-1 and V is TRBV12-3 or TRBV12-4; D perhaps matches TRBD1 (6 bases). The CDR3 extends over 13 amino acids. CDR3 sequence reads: CASRTETGSEAFF. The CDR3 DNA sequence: TGCGCCAGCAGGACTGAAACAGGGTCTGAAGCTTTCTTT.

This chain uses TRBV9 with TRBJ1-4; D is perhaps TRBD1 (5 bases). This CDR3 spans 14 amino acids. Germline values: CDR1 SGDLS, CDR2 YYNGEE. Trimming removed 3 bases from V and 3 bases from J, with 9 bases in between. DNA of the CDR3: TGTGCCAGCAGCGGGCGCAGGGCTAATGAAAAACTGTTTTTT. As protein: CASSGRRANEKLFF. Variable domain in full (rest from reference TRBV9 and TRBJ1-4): DSGVTQTPKHLITATGQRVTLRCSPRSGDLSVYWYQQSLDQGLQFLIQYYNGEERAKGNILERFSAQQFPDLHSELNLSSLELGDSALYFCASSGRRANEKLFFGSGTQLSVL.

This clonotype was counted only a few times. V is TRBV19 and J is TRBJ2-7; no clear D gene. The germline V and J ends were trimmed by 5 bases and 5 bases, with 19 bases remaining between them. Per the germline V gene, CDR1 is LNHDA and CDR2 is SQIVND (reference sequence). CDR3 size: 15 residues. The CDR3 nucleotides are TGTGCCAGTAGTGTGATGGGCGGAACAATAAACGAGCAGTACTTC. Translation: CASSVMGGTINEQYF.

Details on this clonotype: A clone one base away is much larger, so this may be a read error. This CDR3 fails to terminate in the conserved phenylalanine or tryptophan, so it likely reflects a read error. The CDR3 spells CASSLKRTSGPSSYEQYS. CDR3 in DNA: TGTGCCAGCAGTTTAAAAAGGACTAGCGGTCCGAGCTCCTACGAGCAGTACTCC. The chain carries TRBV28 and TRBJ2-7; TRBD2 agrees at 10 bases. The CDR3 has 18 residues. V trimming: 2 bases; J trimming: 0 bases; junction bases outside the gene matches: 10. CDR1 is MDHEN, CDR2 SYDVKM, per germline.

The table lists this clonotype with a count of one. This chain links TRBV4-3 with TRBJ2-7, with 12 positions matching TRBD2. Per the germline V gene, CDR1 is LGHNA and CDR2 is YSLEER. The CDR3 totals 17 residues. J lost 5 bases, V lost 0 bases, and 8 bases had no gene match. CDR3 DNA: TGCGCCAGCAGCCAAGAGCCTAGCGGGAGGGCCGACCACGAGCAGTACTTC. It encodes CASSQEPSGRADHEQYF.

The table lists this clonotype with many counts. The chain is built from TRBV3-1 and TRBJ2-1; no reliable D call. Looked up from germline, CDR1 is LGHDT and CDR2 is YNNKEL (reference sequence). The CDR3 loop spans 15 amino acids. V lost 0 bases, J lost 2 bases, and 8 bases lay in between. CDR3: CASSQEGGAYNEQFF. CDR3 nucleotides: TGTGCCAGCAGCCAAGAGGGTGGGGCCTACAATGAGCAGTTCTTC.

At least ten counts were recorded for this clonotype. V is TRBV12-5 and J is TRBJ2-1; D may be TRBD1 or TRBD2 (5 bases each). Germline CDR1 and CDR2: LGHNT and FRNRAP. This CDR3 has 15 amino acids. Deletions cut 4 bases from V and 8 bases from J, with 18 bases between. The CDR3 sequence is CASGSRDLRGYEQFF. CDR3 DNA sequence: TGTGCTAGTGGTTCTCGGGACCTACGGGGATATGAGCAGTTCTTC.

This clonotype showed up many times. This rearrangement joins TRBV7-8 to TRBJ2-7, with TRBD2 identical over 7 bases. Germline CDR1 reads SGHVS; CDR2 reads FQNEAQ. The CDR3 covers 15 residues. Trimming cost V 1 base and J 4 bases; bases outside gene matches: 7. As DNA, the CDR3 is TGTGCCAGCAGCTTAGTACGAGCGGGGACTTACGAGCAGTACTTC. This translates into CASSLVRAGTYEQYF.

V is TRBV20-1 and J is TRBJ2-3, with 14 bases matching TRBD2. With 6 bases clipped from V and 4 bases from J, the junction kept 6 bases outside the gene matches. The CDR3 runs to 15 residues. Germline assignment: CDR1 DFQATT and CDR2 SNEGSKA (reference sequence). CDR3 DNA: TGCAGTGCAACCGGGACTAGCGGGAGTCCAGATACGCAGTATTTT. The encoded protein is CSATGTSGSPDTQYF.

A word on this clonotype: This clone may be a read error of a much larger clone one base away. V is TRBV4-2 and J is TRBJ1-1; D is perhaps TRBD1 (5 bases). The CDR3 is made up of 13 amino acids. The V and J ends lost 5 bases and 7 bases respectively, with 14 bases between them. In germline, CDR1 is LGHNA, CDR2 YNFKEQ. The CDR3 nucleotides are TGTGCCAGCAGCGCTGGGGCGAGGGGTGAAGCTTTCTTT. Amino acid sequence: CASSAGARGEAFF.